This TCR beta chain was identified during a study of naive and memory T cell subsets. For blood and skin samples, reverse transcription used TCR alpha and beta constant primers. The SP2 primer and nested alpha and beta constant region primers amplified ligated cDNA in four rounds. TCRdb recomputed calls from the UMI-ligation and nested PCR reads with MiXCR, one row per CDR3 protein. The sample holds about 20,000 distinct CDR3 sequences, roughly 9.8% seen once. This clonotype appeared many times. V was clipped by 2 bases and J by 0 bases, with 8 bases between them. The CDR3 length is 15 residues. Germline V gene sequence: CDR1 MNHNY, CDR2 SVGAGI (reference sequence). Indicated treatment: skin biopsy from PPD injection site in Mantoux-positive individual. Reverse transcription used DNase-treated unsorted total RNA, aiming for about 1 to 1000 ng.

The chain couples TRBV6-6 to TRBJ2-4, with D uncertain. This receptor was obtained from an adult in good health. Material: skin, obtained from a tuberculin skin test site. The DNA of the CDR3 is TGTGCCAGCAGTTACACGGAGATAGCCAAAAACATTCAGTACTTC. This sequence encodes CASSYTEIAKNIQYF.